One and the same sample provided the 6 T cell receptor beta chains below, sequenced in a study of shared clonotypes between healthy human individuals. Profiled with immunoSEQ multiplex PCR; TCRdb holds only in-frame clones, not every one. The sample includes about 2.1 million clones, just over 90% of them seen just once. Terminally differentiated effector memory CD45RA+ cells were excluded by CCR7 positive selection of CD45RO-negative cells. Sequencing was performed on naive CD8+ T cells from PBMCs. These receptors came from a man aged 18 to 29 in good health. Some clones in this sample may be carry-over from other donors' samples.

This clone was observed a few times. The chain has TRBV27 and TRBJ2-7, with D tentatively TRBD2 (5 bases). The CDR3 has 15 amino acids. In germline, CDR1 is MNHEY, CDR2 SMNVEV (reference sequence). V was clipped by 3 bases and J by 0 bases, with 12 bases between them. CDR3 nucleotides: TGTGCCAGCAGTTTGGGTCTGGGGAGCTCCTACGAGCAGTACTTC. As protein: CASSLGLGSSYEQYF.

The V and J genes are TRBV12-5 and TRBJ2-2, with D possibly being TRBD1 or TRBD2 (6 bases each). Germline V lookup: CDR1 LGHNT, CDR2 FRNRAP. The CDR3 spans 15 residues. V was shortened by 7 bases and J by 5 bases, with 17 bases between the two germline ends. The CDR3 DNA follows: TGTGCTAGTGCCCAAACAAGGGGGGATACCGGGGAGCTGTTTTTT. It specifies CASAQTRGDTGELFF. Full variable domain (outside the CDR3, taken from reference TRBV12-5 and TRBJ2-2): DARVTQTPRHKVTEMGQEVTMRCQPILGHNTVFWYRQTMMQGLELLAYFRNRAPLDDSGMPKDRFSAEMPDATLATLKIQPSEPRDSAVYFCASAQTRGDTGELFFGEGSRLTVL.

V and J are TRBV7-9 and TRBJ2-1; 11 nucleotides match TRBD1. This CDR3 has 15 amino acids. Germline CDR1 reads SEHNR; CDR2 reads FQNEAQ (reference sequence). V lost 5 bases, J lost 7 bases, and 7 bases stayed unmatched. The CDR3 loop is CASSPRDRGFNEQFF. CDR3 bases: TGTGCCAGCAGCCCCCGGGACAGGGGGTTTAATGAGCAGTTCTTC. Variable domain in full (rest from reference TRBV7-9 and TRBJ2-1): DTGVSQNPRHKITKRGQNVTFRCDPISEHNRLYWYRQTLGQGPEFLTYFQNEAQLEKSRLLSDRFSAERPKGSFSTLEIQRTEQGDSAMYLCASSPRDRGFNEQFFGPGTRLTVL.

The chain carries TRBV11-2 and TRBJ2-2, with D maybe TRBD2 (6 bases). V dropped 3 bases and J dropped 2 bases, with 13 bases sitting between them. The CDR3 has 16 residues. The germline V gene has CDR1 SGHAT and CDR2 FQNNGV. The CDR3 DNA follows: TGTGCCAGCAGCTTGATTGGGGCGGGAAACACCGGGGAGCTGTTTTTT. This gives the protein CASSLIGAGNTGELFF.

This clone was detected once. The rearrangement uses TRBV19 and TRBJ1-3; D remains ambiguous. The CDR3 extends over 14 amino acids. Trimming took off 3 bases at V and 1 base at J, with 7 bases between the two ends. Germline values: CDR1 LNHDA, CDR2 SQIVND (reference sequence). The CDR3 DNA follows: TGTGCCAGTAGTATTAAGGCGTCTGGAAACACCATATATTTT. This encodes CASSIKASGNTIYF.

The chain employs TRBV11-1 and TRBJ2-2, with 13 positions matching TRBD2. The CDR3 runs to 19 residues. Unmatched junction bases numbered 15, after V lost 5 bases and J lost 6 bases. Germline CDR1 is SGHAT and CDR2 is FQDESV (reference sequence). The DNA for the CDR3 is TGTGCCAGCAGCGGAGGGACTAGCGGGAAATCAACGTTCCCCGGGGAGCTGTTTTTT. It specifies CASSGGTSGKSTFPGELFF. Full variable domain (missing parts from reference TRBV11-1 and TRBJ2-2): EAEVAQSPRYKITEKSQAVAFWCDPISGHATLYWYRQILGQGPELLVQFQDESVVDDSQLPKDRFSAERLKGVDSTLKIQPAELGDSAMYLCASSGGTSGKSTFPGELFFGEGSRLTVL.